This TCR beta chain was found in a study of control samples from healthy donors and cancer patients. Using immunoSEQ multiplex PCR, the repertoire was profiled, and TCRdb retains in-frame clones only, with some absent. The sample contains about 74,000 clones, roughly 88% of which appear only once. Trimming took 3 bases from V and 0 from J; bases not matched to a gene: 7. The CDR3 consists of 18 residues. Germline loops: CDR1 PRHDT, CDR2 FYEKMQ (reference sequence). This receptor was obtained from a woman aged 45-65 years in good health. The sample comprised blood. This chain connects TRBV13 to TRBJ2-5; 13 bases line up with TRBD2. The DNA for the CDR3 is TGTGCCAGCAGCTTTGCGACTAGCGGGGGGCTCCACCAAGAGACCCAGTACTTC. Translated: CASSFATSGGLHQETQYF.